Listed below are T cell receptor beta chains from one sample, sequenced in a study of T cells in Graves' hyperthyroidism and ophthalmopathy. TCRdb re-analysed the multiplex PCR reads in MiXCR, keeping a single row per CDR3 protein. The sample consists of some 600,000 distinct CDR3 sequences, approximately 15% of them appearing once. The sample consisted of blood. The receptors come from a woman under 40 with Graves' hyperthyroidism that later progressed to Graves' ophthalmopathy. CDR3s include the opening cysteine and the closing phenylalanine or tryptophan. The D gene is left open where the match is weak. Expanded clones get a size class; other rows say once, few or many, or leave the size out.

CDR3 protein: CSARDLWQGNTEAFF
CDR3 DNA: TGCAGTGCTAGAGATCTGTGGCAGGGGAACACTGAAGCTTTCTTT
V gene: TRBV20-1
D gene: NA
J gene: TRBJ1-1
clone size: many

CDR3 protein: CAWSNSRKLADTQYF
CDR3 DNA: TGTGCCTGGAGTAATAGCAGAAAGCTGGCAGATACGCAGTATTTT
V gene: TRBV30
D gene: NA
J gene: TRBJ2-3
clone size: NA

CDR3 protein: CASRPGFSGSNEQFF
CDR3 DNA: TGTGCCAGCAGGCCGGGTTTTAGCGGGAGCAATGAGCAGTTCTTC
V gene: TRBV6-2/TRBV6-3
D gene: TRBD2
J gene: TRBJ2-1
clone size: many

CDR3 protein: CAISPDYSNQPQHF
CDR3 DNA: TGTGCCATCAGCCCAGATTATAGCAATCAGCCCCAGCATTTT
V gene: TRBV10-3
D gene: NA
J gene: TRBJ1-5
clone size: many

CDR3 protein: CASSPGQGSYNEQFF
CDR3 DNA: TGTGCCAGCAGCCCGGGACAGGGATCATACAATGAGCAGTTCTTC
V gene: TRBV6-1
D gene: TRBD1
J gene: TRBJ2-1
clone size: many

CDR3 protein: CSARDDRQTQYF
CDR3 DNA: TGCAGTGCTAGGGACGATCGTCAGACCCAGTACTTC
V gene: TRBV20-1
D gene: NA
J gene: TRBJ2-5
clone size: many

CDR3 protein: CAWSGSASPLHF
CDR3 DNA: TGTGCCTGGAGTGGGTCAGCTTCACCCCTCCACTTT
V gene: TRBV30
D gene: NA
J gene: TRBJ1-6
clone size: few

CDR3 protein: CSARVYSTDTQYF
CDR3 DNA: TGCAGTGCTAGAGTTTACAGCACCGATACGCAGTATTTT
V gene: TRBV20-1
D gene: NA
J gene: TRBJ2-3
clone size: many

CDR3 protein: CASSRDRGGMNEQFF
CDR3 DNA: TGTGCCAGCAGCCGTGACAGGGGAGGGATGAATGAGCAGTTCTTC
V gene: TRBV28
D gene: NA
J gene: TRBJ2-1
clone size: NA

CDR3 protein: CAWSVDTSSYEQYF
CDR3 DNA: TGTGCCTGGAGTGTCGACACGAGCTCCTACGAGCAGTACTTC
V gene: TRBV30
D gene: NA
J gene: TRBJ2-7
clone size: many

CDR3 protein: CASSEGRAAYNEQFF
CDR3 DNA: TGTGCCAGCAGTGAGGGCAGGGCCGCCTACAATGAGCAGTTCTTC
V gene: TRBV2
D gene: NA
J gene: TRBJ2-1
clone size: many

CDR3 protein: CASSLTSESIHTQYF
CDR3 DNA: TGTGCCAGCAGTCTGACTAGCGAGTCAATTCATACGCAGTATTTT
V gene: TRBV28
D gene: TRBD2
J gene: TRBJ2-3
clone size: NA

CDR3 protein: CASRGQGGSVYEQYF
CDR3 DNA: TGCGCCAGCAGGGGTCAGGGCGGGAGTGTATACGAGCAGTACTTC
V gene: TRBV5-1
D gene: TRBD2
J gene: TRBJ2-7
clone size: many

CDR3 protein: CASSLITAYGYTF
CDR3 DNA: TGTGCCAGCAGTTTAATCACCGCCTATGGCTACACCTTC
V gene: TRBV28
D gene: NA
J gene: TRBJ1-2
clone size: NA

CDR3 protein: CAISGTATYEQYF
CDR3 DNA: TGTGCCATCAGCGGGACAGCAACCTACGAGCAGTACTTC
V gene: TRBV10-3
D gene: TRBD1
J gene: TRBJ2-7
clone size: many

CDR3 protein: CSADGVKNIQYF
CDR3 DNA: TGCAGTGCTGATGGTGTCAAAAACATTCAGTACTTC
V gene: TRBV20-1
D gene: NA
J gene: TRBJ2-4
clone size: NA

CDR3 protein: CATSSEVRSNSLLHF
CDR3 DNA: TGTGCCACCAGCAGCGAGGTCAGGAGCAACTCACTCCTCCACTTT
V gene: TRBV15
D gene: NA
J gene: TRBJ1-6
clone size: many

CDR3 protein: CAVRSYGEKLFF
CDR3 DNA: TGTGCCGTCAGGAGTTATGGTGAAAAACTGTTTTTT
V gene: TRBV10-3
D gene: NA
J gene: TRBJ1-4
clone size: many

CDR3 protein: CATSDLVGFTGELFF
CDR3 DNA: TGTGCCACCAGTGATTTGGTAGGATTCACCGGGGAGCTGTTTTTT
V gene: TRBV24-1
D gene: NA
J gene: TRBJ2-2
clone size: many

CDR3 protein: CATRTLEQFF
CDR3 DNA: TGTGCCACTAGAACCTTGGAGCAGTTCTTC
V gene: TRBV2
D gene: NA
J gene: TRBJ2-1
clone size: many

CDR3 protein: CSARDSAHRDVF
CDR3 DNA: TGCAGTGCTAGAGATTCGGCCCACAGGGACGTCTTC
V gene: TRBV20-1
D gene: NA
J gene: TRBJ2-1
clone size: many

CDR3 protein: CASSLYRATDTQYF
CDR3 DNA: TGTGCCAGCAGTTTGTATCGGGCCACAGATACGCAGTATTTT
V gene: TRBV12-3/TRBV12-4
D gene: NA
J gene: TRBJ2-3
clone size: many

CDR3 protein: CASSSDRVYEQYF
CDR3 DNA: TGTGCCAGCAGCTCAGACAGGGTGTACGAGCAGTACTTC
V gene: TRBV7-2
D gene: TRBD1
J gene: TRBJ2-7
clone size: many

CDR3 protein: CSARTSGQTGELFF
CDR3 DNA: TGCAGTGCGCGGACTAGCGGACAGACCGGGGAGCTGTTTTTT
V gene: TRBV20-1
D gene: TRBD2
J gene: TRBJ2-2
clone size: few

CDR3 protein: CSARVSGVPGLSYGYTF
CDR3 DNA: TGCAGTGCTAGAGTCAGCGGGGTACCGGGGCTGAGCTATGGCTACACCTTC
V gene: TRBV20-1
D gene: NA
J gene: TRBJ1-2
clone size: few

CDR3 protein: CASRAQGTVGYTF
CDR3 DNA: TGTGCCAGCAGGGCTCAGGGGACAGTTGGCTACACCTTC
V gene: TRBV27
D gene: TRBD1
J gene: TRBJ1-2
clone size: NA

CDR3 protein: CSAVRQGRGAFF
CDR3 DNA: TGCAGTGCGGTACGACAGGGACGGGGCGCTTTCTTT
V gene: TRBV20-1
D gene: TRBD1
J gene: TRBJ1-1
clone size: NA

CDR3 protein: CASRERASSYEQYF
CDR3 DNA: TGTGCCAGCAGAGAGCGGGCGAGCTCCTACGAGCAGTACTTC
V gene: TRBV3-1
D gene: NA
J gene: TRBJ2-7
clone size: few

CDR3 protein: CASSYLAGGTYEQYF
CDR3 DNA: TGTGCCAGCAGTTACTTAGCGGGAGGAACCTACGAGCAGTACTTC
V gene: TRBV6-2/TRBV6-3
D gene: TRBD2
J gene: TRBJ2-7
clone size: few

CDR3 protein: CASSTLGSSYNEQFF
CDR3 DNA: TGTGCCAGTAGTACACTTGGGAGCTCCTACAATGAGCAGTTCTTC
V gene: TRBV19
D gene: NA
J gene: TRBJ2-1
clone size: many

CDR3 protein: CASSLPDTQYF
CDR3 DNA: TGTGCCAGCAGTTTACCAGATACGCAGTATTTT
V gene: TRBV12-3/TRBV12-4
D gene: NA
J gene: TRBJ2-3
clone size: many

CDR3 protein: CASSQGEGPEAFF
CDR3 DNA: TGTGCCAGCAGCCAAGGAGAGGGGCCTGAAGCTTTCTTT
V gene: TRBV3-1
D gene: NA
J gene: TRBJ1-1
clone size: many

CDR3 protein: CATGAGGSTDTQYF
CDR3 DNA: TGTGCCACGGGCGCAGGGGGGAGCACAGATACGCAGTATTTT
V gene: TRBV6-1
D gene: NA
J gene: TRBJ2-3
clone size: NA

CDR3 protein: CASNLRTLTREVRCEQFF
CDR3 DNA: TGTGCCAGCAACCTCCGTACACTGACGCGGGAGGTTAGGTGTGAGCAGTTCTTC
V gene: TRBV27
D gene: TRBD2
J gene: TRBJ2-1
clone size: few

CDR3 protein: CASSPRLRQGVNNEQFF
CDR3 DNA: TGTGCCAGCAGTCCCCGCTTGCGGCAGGGAGTGAATAATGAGCAGTTCTTC
V gene: TRBV12-3/TRBV12-4
D gene: NA
J gene: TRBJ2-1
clone size: many

CDR3 protein: CASSLQGKYGYTF
CDR3 DNA: TGTGCCAGCAGCTTGCAGGGGAAATATGGCTACACCTTC
V gene: TRBV5-8
D gene: NA
J gene: TRBJ1-2
clone size: many

CDR3 protein: CASQAGESSYEQYF
CDR3 DNA: TGTGCCAGCCAGGCCGGCGAGAGCTCCTACGAGCAGTACTTC
V gene: TRBV18
D gene: NA
J gene: TRBJ2-7
clone size: few

CDR3 protein: CASSADHFQETQYF
CDR3 DNA: TGTGCCAGCAGTGCGGACCACTTCCAAGAGACCCAGTACTTC
V gene: TRBV6-1
D gene: NA
J gene: TRBJ2-5
clone size: many

CDR3 protein: CAWSIGGPDEAFF
CDR3 DNA: TGTGCCTGGAGTATAGGGGGCCCGGACGAAGCTTTCTTT
V gene: TRBV30
D gene: TRBD1
J gene: TRBJ1-1
clone size: NA

CDR3 protein: CSARGRDRGLEQPQHF
CDR3 DNA: TGCAGTGCTAGAGGGCGGGACAGGGGGCTGGAACAGCCCCAGCATTTT
V gene: TRBV20-1
D gene: TRBD1
J gene: TRBJ1-5
clone size: many

CDR3 protein: CASSQENLAGYEQYF
CDR3 DNA: TGCGCCAGCAGCCAAGAGAACCTAGCGGGGTACGAGCAGTACTTC
V gene: TRBV4-1
D gene: TRBD2
J gene: TRBJ2-7
clone size: NA

CDR3 protein: CASSAGGGVYEQYF
CDR3 DNA: TGCGCCAGCAGCGCGGGGGGAGGAGTCTACGAGCAGTACTTC
V gene: TRBV4-1
D gene: TRBD2
J gene: TRBJ2-7
clone size: many

CDR3 protein: CSVAAQWDYGYTF
CDR3 DNA: TGCAGCGTTGCTGCGCAATGGGACTATGGCTACACCTTC
V gene: TRBV29-1
D gene: NA
J gene: TRBJ1-2
clone size: NA

CDR3 protein: CASSAGQGAHGPVAFF
CDR3 DNA: TGTGCCAGCTCGGCGGGACAGGGGGCCCACGGCCCCGTAGCTTTCTTT
V gene: TRBV6-2/TRBV6-3
D gene: TRBD1
J gene: TRBJ1-1
clone size: NA

CDR3 protein: CASSSDRQSGANVLTF
CDR3 DNA: TGCGCCAGCAGCTCTGACAGGCAATCTGGGGCCAACGTCCTGACTTTC
V gene: TRBV5-1
D gene: NA
J gene: TRBJ2-6
clone size: NA

CDR3 protein: CASSEGSSFYICSVDARTDTQYF
CDR3 DNA: NA
V gene: TRBV2
D gene: NA
J gene: TRBJ2-3
clone size: few

CDR3 protein: CASSQAWGTVAGYNEQFF
CDR3 DNA: TGTGCCAGCAGCCAAGCGTGGGGCACAGTTGCCGGGTACAATGAGCAGTTCTTC
V gene: TRBV14
D gene: NA
J gene: TRBJ2-1
clone size: few

CDR3 protein: CSATVSWNRGQFF
CDR3 DNA: TGCAGTGCTACCGTTTCTTGGAACAGGGGGCAGTTCTTC
V gene: TRBV20-1
D gene: TRBD1
J gene: TRBJ2-1
clone size: NA

CDR3 protein: CASSLGNEQTNYGYTF
CDR3 DNA: TGTGCCAGCAGCTTGGGCAACGAGCAAACTAACTATGGCTACACCTTC
V gene: TRBV7-8
D gene: NA
J gene: TRBJ1-2
clone size: NA

CDR3 protein: CASSFAGLGDEQFF
CDR3 DNA: TGTGCCAGCAGTTTCGCTGGCCTGGGGGATGAGCAGTTCTTC
V gene: TRBV12-3/TRBV12-4
D gene: NA
J gene: TRBJ2-1
clone size: many

CDR3 protein: CATTTGGRKETQYF
CDR3 DNA: TGTGCCACAACAACAGGGGGCCGTAAAGAGACCCAGTACTTC
V gene: TRBV10-3
D gene: TRBD1
J gene: TRBJ2-5
clone size: few

CDR3 protein: CASSQAQGQAYEQYF
CDR3 DNA: TGCGCCAGCAGCCAAGCTCAGGGGCAGGCCTACGAGCAGTACTTC
V gene: TRBV4-1
D gene: NA
J gene: TRBJ2-7
clone size: few

CDR3 protein: CASSVAQYF
CDR3 DNA: TGTGCCAGCAGTGTGGCGCAGTATTTT
V gene: TRBV2
D gene: NA
J gene: TRBJ2-3
clone size: many

CDR3 protein: CASSYSYTEAFF
CDR3 DNA: TGTGCCAGCAGTTACTCCTATACTGAAGCTTTCTTT
V gene: TRBV6-2/TRBV6-3
D gene: NA
J gene: TRBJ1-1
clone size: many